The clone carrying this T cell receptor beta chain was counted ten times or more. Its specificity is unknown. Individual cDNA molecules were tagged with unique molecular identifiers. TCRdb passed the 5' RACE reads through MiXCR, listing each CDR3 protein once. The sample includes roughly 100,000 distinct CDR3 sequences, roughly 13% of them seen just once. The CDR3 extends over 13 amino acids. V lost 5 bases, J lost 6 bases, and 11 bases lay in between. Germline V gives CDR1 SGHTA, CDR2 FQGNSA. The record originates from a study of early T cells in non-severe SARS-CoV-2 infection. Looking at the study overall: Sequencing targeted bulk RNA from unsorted whole blood, leaving chains unpaired. Overall study findings and caveats: Using VDJdb, the matching emphasized anti-spike CD8 responses while missing private and CD4 specificities.

This rearrangement joins TRBV7-2 to TRBJ2-1; D may be TRBD2 (5 bases). The sample comprised whole blood. This clonotype was obtained from an adult who was a healthcare worker with PCR-confirmed SARS-CoV-2 infection or an uninfected control (not recorded which). The CDR3 loop reads CASSAREPNEQFF. The CDR3 DNA follows: TGTGCCAGCAGCGCTAGGGAGCCCAATGAGCAGTTCTTC.